This T cell receptor beta chain was captured in a study of cytomegalovirus exposure and HLA in healthy donors (dated by TCRdb to between 2016 and 2019). Regarding the study in general: A later analysis indicated that the 90 to 150 validation repertoires were generated on the platform also employed for the 700 or so repertoires of the first cohort. The aim of the study was to test whether cataloging public T cell receptors could identify signatures of past pathogen exposure. Along with the roughly 670-subject first cohort, a separate validation cohort of 120 different subjects was used. To predict cytomegalovirus infection status, the study brought together high-throughput TCR immunosequencing, statistical association of individual TCRs with disease status, and machine learning.

The CDR3, from cysteine to phenylalanine, totals 12 residues. Only the CDR3 DNA stays, 36 bases, in frame from base 1. V trim: 6 bases; J trim: 7 bases; unmatched bases: 2. Based on the germline V gene, the CDR1 and CDR2 sequences are SNHLY and FYNNEI. The donors were included in the validation cohort of 130 or so subjects, a group kept apart from the roughly 680-subject first cohort. Library preparation used the immunoSEQ multiplex PCR assay. The original methods were these. A statistical classification framework was built to diagnose cytomegalovirus status from the catalog of TCR beta chain sequences. Sourced from immuneACCESS, this table was stored by TCRdb with only in-frame sequences that have V and J called. A share of the clones is absent; for the studies checked, an unresolved V gene accounts for under half, and the remainder has no known explanation. V and J calls and clone size come straight from that table; D and trimming were deduced from the DNA. This sample has about 72,000 clones in its table, and around 94% of those were observed once. In total, the top ten clones hold about 1.9% of the sample.

The investigation overall reported the following: A later analysis had no HLA typing for the validation cohort, so co-occurrence there was scored across all 120 repertoires. It was suggested by the authors that the approach could potentially be generalized to other disease states and immunological phenotypes. In vitro tests confirmed that a few of the cytomegalovirus-associated TCR beta chains recognize cytomegalovirus antigens. Most TCR sequences were observed very rarely across donors, whereas some public TCRs were present in many individuals. In both the original and validation cohorts, the classifier was reported to diagnose cytomegalovirus status with high specificity and sensitivity. The study listed 164 TCR beta chains as associated with cytomegalovirus. In a later analysis, TCRs clustered in the first cohort were found to also tend to co-occur in the 130 or so validation repertoires, with about 93% of cluster scores above 0.

Turning to this clone: Its antigen specificity is not known. Qualities for individual bases were not recorded, and no much larger clone is one base off.

The sequencing sample was made of PBMCs. The chain uses TRBV2 and TRBJ1-2, with 10 bases matching TRBD1. This TCR came from a young woman in good health and CMV-seropositive. The nucleotide sequence is given as TGTGCCAGCAGGGGACAGGGGCCTGGCTACACCTTC. It translates as CASRGQGPGYTF.